Following are 28 T cell receptor beta chains from one sample sequenced in a study of CD8 T cells in ankylosing spondylitis. Whole-study results and caveats: A TCR beta motif of under 10 highly homologous variants appeared characteristic of ankylosing spondylitis blood.

In TCRdb, the 5' RACE reads were re-called with MiXCR into one record per CDR3 protein. Among approximately 400,000 distinct CDR3 sequences, roughly a quarter were seen once, and the ten largest hold roughly 0.9%. Their specific antigens are unknown. Material: blood, either unsorted or a sorted T cell fraction (not recorded which). These receptors were taken from a male donor with ankylosing spondylitis.

The V call is TRBV3-1, the J call TRBJ2-1; TRBD1 matches at 8 bases. This CDR3 region has 14 residues. CDR1 is LGHDT, CDR2 YNNKEL, per germline (reference sequence). The J segment lost 3 bases and the V segment lost 4 bases, leaving 2 bases of the junction unmatched. The CDR3 DNA reads as TGTGCCAGCAGCCGGGGACAGGTCTACAATGAGCAGTTCTTC. This gives the protein CASSRGQVYNEQFF.

This clonotype was seen only a few times. The CDR3: CASRLAGVRPDTQYF. In nucleotides, the CDR3 is TGTGCCAGCCGACTAGCGGGAGTCCGTCCAGATACGCAGTATTTT. The chain uses TRBV12-3 or TRBV12-4 and TRBJ2-3, with TRBD2 matching 12 bases. The CDR3 is 15 amino acids. The junction had 7 bases not matched to a gene; V was cut back by 8 bases and J by 4 bases.

This clonotype was observed a few times. The V call is TRBV4-1, the J call TRBJ1-2; D may be TRBD1 (5 bases). Germline V gene lookup returns CDR1 MGHRA and CDR2 YSYEKL. The length of the CDR3 is 13 residues. The V end lost 4 bases, the J end lost 5 bases, and 11 bases lay between the germline ends. CDR3 in amino acids: CASSRGTTYGYTF. DNA of the CDR3: TGCGCCAGCAGCCGCGGGACTACTTATGGCTACACCTTC.

The table lists this clonotype with a few counts. The chain links TRBV20-1 to TRBJ1-2; D may be TRBD1 (5 bases). V shed 5 bases and J shed 4 bases, with 11 bases lying between them. The CDR3 sequence is 12 residues long. Germline assignment: CDR1 DFQATT and CDR2 SNEGSKA (reference sequence). The CDR3: CSAFFDSYGYTF. The CDR3 nucleotides are TGCAGTGCTTTCTTCGACAGCTATGGCTACACCTTC.

This clonotype occurred a few times. This sequence joins TRBV27 and TRBJ1-1; TRBD1 is a possible D gene (5 bases). The CDR3 sequence is 14 residues long. Germline V gene data show CDR1 as MNHEY and CDR2 as SMNVEV (reference sequence). V lost 8 bases, J lost 7 bases, and 20 bases lay in between. CDR3 region: CASAYLGVEGEAFF. The CDR3 region has the DNA TGTGCCAGCGCCTACCTGGGGGTAGAAGGTGAAGCTTTCTTT.

This clonotype occurred many times. This rearrangement joins TRBV15 to TRBJ2-1; 8 bases align to TRBD1. With V trimmed by 3 bases and J by 4 bases, 5 bases remained unmatched. The germline gives CDR1 LNHNV, CDR2 YYDKDF (reference sequence). The CDR3 has 15 residues. Here the CDR3 reads CATSSSTGVYNEQFF. The CDR3, as DNA: TGTGCCACCAGCAGCTCGACAGGGGTATACAATGAGCAGTTCTTC.

The V call is TRBV7-9, the J call TRBJ2-2; D is unresolved. The CDR3 is 13 residues long. Trimming stripped 1 base from V and 3 bases from J, with 3 bases between. Germline V CDR1 and CDR2: SEHNR, FQNEAQ (reference sequence). The CDR3 region is CASSLVYTGELFF. The CDR3 DNA is TGTGCCAGCAGCTTAGTCTACACCGGGGAGCTGTTTTTT. Based on the CDR3 plus reference TRBV7-9 and TRBJ2-2, the full variable domain is DTGVSQNPRHKITKRGQNVTFRCDPISEHNRLYWYRQTLGQGPEFLTYFQNEAQLEKSRLLSDRFSAERPKGSFSTLEIQRTEQGDSAMYLCASSLVYTGELFFGEGSRLTVL.

DNA for the CDR3: TGCAGCGTTGCGATAGCCAAAAACATTCAGTACTTC. Protein: CSVAIAKNIQYF. This rearrangement joins TRBV29-1 to TRBJ2-4; D uncertain. The V gene lost 4 bases and the J gene lost 0 bases, with 4 bases spanning the gap. The CDR3 consists of 12 residues. Germline CDR1 is SQVTM and CDR2 is ANQGSEA.

This clonotype was observed a few times. The chain joins TRBV2 to TRBJ2-5, with a tentative D call TRBD2 (6 bases). The germline V gene encodes CDR1 SNHLY and CDR2 FYNNEI. The CDR3 totals 10 residues. Trimming removed 8 bases at V and 8 bases at J, with 9 bases between. The CDR3 here is CASGTSTQYF. Here the CDR3 DNA reads TGTGCCAGCGGAACTAGCACCCAGTACTTC.

This clonotype appeared a few times. V usage is TRBV24-1 and J usage is TRBJ2-1; D unclear. The CDR3 is 13 residues long. The ends were cut back, 4 bases at V and 3 bases at J, with 6 bases in the middle. CDR1 KGHDR and CDR2 SFDVKD come from the germline V gene. CDR3 protein: CATSETNYNEQFF. The CDR3 DNA follows: TGTGCCACCAGTGAAACCAACTACAATGAGCAGTTCTTC.

The V gene is TRBV15, the J gene TRBJ1-2, with D possibly matching TRBD1 (6 bases). The CDR3 contains 13 residues. The germline CDR1 and CDR2 sequences are LNHNV and YYDKDF (reference sequence). Deletions cut 5 bases from V and 6 bases from J, with 13 bases between. The chain's CDR3 is CATSRDTPDGYTF. CDR3 nucleotide sequence: TGTGCCACCAGCCGGGACACCCCGGATGGCTACACCTTC.

This clonotype has a count of ten or more. The chain combines TRBV28 with TRBJ2-1; D is unresolved. Trimming removed 1 base from V and 6 bases from J, with 13 bases in between. The CDR3 is 15 residues long. Germline lookup yields CDR1 MDHEN and CDR2 SYDVKM. CDR3 region: CASSLLSSSSNEQFF. In DNA form, the CDR3 reads TGTGCCAGCAGTTTATTGTCTAGTAGTAGCAATGAGCAGTTCTTC.

The CDR3 DNA sequence: TGCAGTGCTAGAGTCGCGGGATCAACCAAAAATGAGCAGTTCTTC. It yields the protein CSARVAGSTKNEQFF. The rearrangement links TRBV20-1 to TRBJ2-1; D is possibly TRBD2 (6 bases). Trimming removed 1 base from V and 7 bases from J, with 17 bases in between. This CDR3 has 15 residues. Germline loops: CDR1 DFQATT, CDR2 SNEGSKA (reference sequence).

The chain combines TRBV20-1 with TRBJ2-7, with TRBD2 matching 8 bases. The germline CDR1 and CDR2 sequences are DFQATT and SNEGSKA (reference sequence). The CDR3 is 12 amino acids. With V trimmed by 3 bases and J by 5 bases, 3 bases remained unmatched. CDR3 sequence (DNA): TGCAGTGCTAGCGGGAGGGTCGACGAGCAGTACTTC. Protein sequence: CSASGRVDEQYF.

This clonotype came up a few times. The chain is built from TRBV5-4 and TRBJ1-1; D gene unclear. Germline CDR1 SGHNT, CDR2 YYREEE (reference sequence). The CDR3 runs to 16 residues. Trimming took 4 bases from V and 5 from J, leaving 21 bases between them. CDR3 residues: CASSRPLRGRWTEAFF. CDR3 in DNA: TGTGCCAGCAGCCGTCCCCTCCGGGGAAGGTGGACTGAAGCTTTCTTT.

The chain joins TRBV5-6 to TRBJ2-3; D possibly corresponds to TRBD1 (6 bases). With 6 bases removed from V and 2 bases from J, the gap between germline ends came to 16 bases. Germline-derived CDR1 and CDR2 are SGHDT and YYEEEE. The CDR3 has 15 residues. CDR3 amino acids: CASKAYGTNTDTQYF. The CDR3 DNA sequence: TGTGCCAGCAAGGCATACGGGACAAACACAGATACGCAGTATTTT.

The chain couples TRBV10-3 to TRBJ2-3; tentatively, D is TRBD2 (6 bases). CDR1 is ENHRY, CDR2 SYGVKD, per germline. The CDR3 is 12 amino acids. The V end was cut by 6 bases, the J end by 5 bases, with 9 bases between. The CDR3 nucleotides are TGTGCCATCAGCGGGACTGGAGATACGCAGTATTTT. Protein sequence: CAISGTGDTQYF.

The rearrangement links TRBV7-8 to TRBJ1-5; maybe TRBD1 (5 bases). V lost 1 base to trimming and J lost 9 bases, with 10 bases between them. The CDR3 length is 13 residues. Germline CDR1 reads SGHVS; CDR2 reads FQNEAQ. The CDR3 reads CASSLESQGPQHF. Written as DNA, the CDR3 is TGTGCCAGCAGCTTAGAAAGTCAGGGGCCCCAGCATTTT.

The chain employs TRBV6-2 or TRBV6-3 and TRBJ1-5; 10 bases match TRBD1. The CDR3 loop spans 16 amino acids. V dropped 6 bases and J dropped 0; count of bases not matched to a gene: 5. CDR1 is MNHEY and CDR2 is SVGEGT in the germline V gene. The CDR3 DNA follows: TGTGCCAGCAGACGACAGGGGGCCCTTAGCAATCAGCCCCAGCATTTT. It is translated as CASRRQGALSNQPQHF.

The rearrangement joins TRBV10-3 to TRBJ2-7, with 7 bases aligning to TRBD2. With V trimmed by 11 bases and J by 5 bases, 15 bases remained unmatched. The CDR3 loop spans 14 amino acids. Germline lookup yields CDR1 ENHRY and CDR2 SYGVKD. The CDR3 sequence is CASHPRERTHEQYF. The CDR3 region has the DNA TGTGCCTCTCATCCGCGGGAGCGGACCCACGAGCAGTACTTC.

The gene calls are TRBV5-5 and TRBJ2-3, with TRBD1 identical over 8 bases. The CDR3 has 16 amino acids. Trimming at V came to 4 bases and at J to 4 bases, leaving 11 bases not matched to a gene. The germline V gene encodes CDR1 SGHKS and CDR2 YYEKEE (reference sequence). The CDR3 sequence: CASSAVRTGFADTQYF. CDR3 sequence (DNA): TGTGCCAGCAGCGCGGTGAGGACAGGGTTTGCAGATACGCAGTATTTT.

The rearrangement joins TRBV20-1 to TRBJ2-5; unclear D gene. Germline CDR1 is DFQATT and CDR2 is SNEGSKA (reference sequence). This CDR3 is 11 amino acids long. Trimming took 4 bases from V and 2 from J, leaving 5 bases between them. The CDR3 spells CSATVQETQYF. The CDR3 DNA follows: TGCAGTGCTACCGTACAAGAGACCCAGTACTTC.

This sequence joins TRBV30 and TRBJ1-5; 7 bases are a match to TRBD1. The CDR3 extends over 15 amino acids. V trimming: 4 bases; J trimming: 3 bases; junction bases outside the gene matches: 9. Germline V gives CDR1 GTSNPN, CDR2 SVGIG (reference sequence). The CDR3 DNA is TGTGCCTGGACCCCCGGGACAGCTCCCAATCAGCCCCAGCATTTT. This gives the protein CAWTPGTAPNQPQHF.

The chain recombines TRBV7-2 with TRBJ2-2; D is ambiguous. Germline CDR1 and CDR2: SGHTA and FQGNSA. The CDR3 runs 15 residues. Trimming removed 5 bases from V and 0 bases from J, with 10 bases in between. Here the CDR3 DNA reads TGTGCCAGCAGCCCTACAAAATCGAACACCGGGGAGCTGTTTTTT. Amino acids: CASSPTKSNTGELFF.

The chain recombines TRBV12-3 or TRBV12-4 with TRBJ2-2; no reliable D call. The CDR3 loop spans 15 amino acids. V gave up 6 bases and J gave up 5 bases, with 16 bases separating them. The CDR3 region is CASSLKGSVTGELFF. CDR3 DNA: TGTGCCAGCAGCCTGAAAGGATCCGTAACCGGGGAGCTGTTTTTT.

The chain employs TRBV13 and TRBJ2-6; TRBD2 matches at 7 bases. This CDR3 has 15 amino acids. Germline CDR1 is PRHDT and CDR2 is FYEKMQ (reference sequence). Trimming at V came to 5 bases and at J to 2 bases, leaving 3 bases not matched to a gene. Written as DNA, the CDR3 is TGTGCCAGCAGCCCCGGGACTACTGGGGCCAACGTCCTGACTTTC. Its protein product is CASSPGTTGANVLTF.

The chain joins TRBV28 to TRBJ2-1; 7 bases fit TRBD2. The CDR3 contains 16 residues. Per germline, CDR1 MDHEN and CDR2 SYDVKM. V dropped 8 bases and J dropped 5; count of bases not matched to a gene: 15. CDR3 sequence reads: CASLYPGGRVHNEQFF. CDR3 nucleotide sequence: TGTGCCAGCCTATATCCCGGGGGGAGGGTTCACAATGAGCAGTTCTTC. Drawing the rest from reference TRBV28 and TRBJ2-1, the complete variable domain is DVKVTQSSRYLVKRTGEKVFLECVQDMDHENMFWYRQDPGLGLRLIYFSYDVKMKEKGDIPEGYSVSREKKERFSLILESASTNQTSMYLCASLYPGGRVHNEQFFGPGTRLTVL.

This clonotype was detected a few times. V usage is TRBV27 and J usage is TRBJ2-5, with D perhaps matching TRBD2 (6 bases). The V and J ends lost 3 bases and 0 bases respectively, with 8 bases between them. This CDR3 has 14 residues. The germline V gene has CDR1 MNHEY and CDR2 SMNVEV (reference sequence). The CDR3 sequence: CASSFGGYQETQYF. As DNA, the CDR3 is TGTGCCAGCAGTTTTGGGGGGTACCAAGAGACCCAGTACTTC.